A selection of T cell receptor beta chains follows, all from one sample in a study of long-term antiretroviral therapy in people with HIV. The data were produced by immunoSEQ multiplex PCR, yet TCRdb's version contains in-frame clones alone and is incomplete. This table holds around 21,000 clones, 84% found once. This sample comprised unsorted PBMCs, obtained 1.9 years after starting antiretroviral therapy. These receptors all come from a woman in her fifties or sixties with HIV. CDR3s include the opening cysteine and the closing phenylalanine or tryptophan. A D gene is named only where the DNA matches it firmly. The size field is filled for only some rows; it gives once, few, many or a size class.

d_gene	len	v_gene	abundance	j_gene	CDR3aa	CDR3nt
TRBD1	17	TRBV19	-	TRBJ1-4	CASIAGQGKDTNEKLFF	TGTGCCAGTATCGCGGGACAGGGGAAGGATACTAATGAAAAACTGTTTTTT
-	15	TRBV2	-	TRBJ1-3	CASRGQQLSGNTIYF	TGTGCCAGCAGAGGACAACAGCTCTCTGGAAACACCATATATTTT
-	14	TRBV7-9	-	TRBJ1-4	CASSPPERLRELFF	TGTGCCAGCAGCCCCCCGGAGCGCCTGAGGGAACTGTTTTTT
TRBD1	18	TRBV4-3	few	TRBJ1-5	CASSQDKVTGGWNQPQHF	TGCGCCAGCAGCCAAGATAAGGTAACAGGGGGCTGGAATCAGCCCCAGCATTTT
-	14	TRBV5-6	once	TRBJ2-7	CASSLGLQSYEQYF	TGTGCCAGCAGCTTGGGTCTCCAGAGTTACGAGCAGTACTTC
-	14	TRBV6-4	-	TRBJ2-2	CASSRTENTGELFF	TGTGCCAGCAGTCGGACAGAGAACACCGGGGAGCTGTTTTTT
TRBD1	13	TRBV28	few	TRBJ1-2	CASSRDRNYGYTF	TGTGCCAGCAGTAGGGACAGAAACTATGGCTACACCTTC
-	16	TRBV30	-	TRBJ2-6	CAWSVLSGEGANVLTF	TGTGCCTGGAGTGTACTCTCGGGGGAAGGGGCCAACGTCCTGACTTTC
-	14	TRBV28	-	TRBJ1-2	CASSFDRSRDGYTF	TGTGCCAGCAGTTTTGACAGGTCAAGGGATGGCTACACCTTC
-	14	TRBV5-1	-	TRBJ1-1	CASSLMSDNTEAFF	TGCGCCAGCAGCTTGATGTCAGACAACACTGAAGCTTTCTTT
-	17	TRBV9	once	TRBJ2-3	CASSVGEGGFYTDTQYF	TGTGCCAGCAGCGTAGGGGAGGGGGGGTTCTACACAGATACGCAGTATTTT
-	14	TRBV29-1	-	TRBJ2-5	CSVEDGDRWETQYF	TGCAGCGTTGAAGACGGCGACAGATGGGAGACCCAGTACTTC
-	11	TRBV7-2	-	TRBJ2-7	CASSDAYEQYF	TGTGCCAGCAGCGACGCCTACGAGCAGTACTTC
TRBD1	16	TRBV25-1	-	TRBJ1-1	CASSEWGQGAVTEAFF	TGTGCCAGCAGTGAATGGGGCCAGGGGGCTGTCACTGAAGCTTTCTTT
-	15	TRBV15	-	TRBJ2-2	CATSRDHVNTGELFF	TGTGCCACCAGCAGAGACCATGTGAACACCGGGGAGCTGTTTTTT
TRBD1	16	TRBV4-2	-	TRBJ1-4	CASSEQTTGGNEKLFF	TGTGCCAGCAGCGAACAAACGACAGGGGGTAATGAAAAACTGTTTTTT
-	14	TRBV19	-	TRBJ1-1	CASSIGGQNTEAFF	TGTGCCAGTAGTATTGGGGGACAGAACACTGAAGCTTTCTTT
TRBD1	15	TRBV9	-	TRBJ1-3	CASSARTGAGNTIYF	TGTGCCAGCAGCGCAAGGACAGGGGCCGGAAACACCATATATTTT
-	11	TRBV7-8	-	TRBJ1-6	CASSFNSPLHF	TGTGCCAGCAGCTTTAATTCACCCCTCCACTTT
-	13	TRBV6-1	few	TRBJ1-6	CASRGEGDSPLHF	TGTGCCAGCAGGGGGGAGGGGGACTCACCCCTCCACTTT
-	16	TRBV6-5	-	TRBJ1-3	CASSYSGGPYGNTIYF	TGTGCCAGCAGTTACTCCGGCGGGCCTTACGGAAACACCATATATTTT
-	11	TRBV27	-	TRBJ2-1	CASSGRDEQFF	TGTGCCAGCAGTGGCAGGGATGAGCAGTTCTTC
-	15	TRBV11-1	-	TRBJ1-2	CASSYTGTRNYGYTF	TGTGCCAGCAGTTACACCGGGACAAGGAACTATGGCTACACCTTC
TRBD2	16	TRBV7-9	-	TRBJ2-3	CASSRGLAGGTDTQYF	TGTGCCAGCAGCCGTGGACTAGCGGGGGGGACAGATACGCAGTATTTT
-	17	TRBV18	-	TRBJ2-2	CASSRSHPLGNTGELFF	TGTGCCAGCTCACGTTCTCACCCACTGGGGAACACCGGGGAGCTGTTTTTT
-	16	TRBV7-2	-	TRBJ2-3	CASSGRDRGGPDTQYF	TGTGCCAGCAGCGGACGCGACAGGGGAGGGCCAGATACGCAGTATTTT
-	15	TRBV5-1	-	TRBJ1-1	CASSLIADGTTEAFF	TGCGCCAGCAGCTTGATAGCGGACGGGACAACTGAAGCTTTCTTT
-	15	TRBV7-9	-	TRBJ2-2	CASSFRTGETGELFF	TGTGCCAGCAGCTTCAGGACGGGGGAGACCGGGGAGCTGTTTTTT
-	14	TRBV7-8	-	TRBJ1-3	CASSFGISGNTIYF	TGTGCCAGCAGCTTCGGGATCTCTGGAAACACCATATATTTT
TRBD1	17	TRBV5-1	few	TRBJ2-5	CASSPTPDRALEETQYF	TGCGCCAGCAGCCCGACTCCGGACAGGGCCCTAGAGGAGACCCAGTACTTC
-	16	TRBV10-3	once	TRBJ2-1	CAISGDGDRPYNEQFF	TGTGCCATCAGTGGCGACGGGGATCGCCCCTACAATGAGCAGTTCTTC
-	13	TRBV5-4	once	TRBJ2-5	CASSQESHSAQYF	TGCGCCAGCAGCCAAGAAAGCCACAGCGCCCAGTACTTC
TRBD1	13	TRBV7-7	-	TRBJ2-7	CASSPDRVHEQYF	TGTGCCAGCAGCCCTGACAGGGTCCACGAGCAGTACTTC
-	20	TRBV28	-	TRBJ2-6	CASSSLGGGGNSPGANVLTF	TGTGCCAGCAGTTCCCTAGGTGGCGGAGGGAACTCTCCTGGGGCCAACGTCCTGACTTTC
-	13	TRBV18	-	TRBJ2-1	CASSNRRDTREFF	TGTGCCAGCTCAAATCGCCGGGACACTAGGGAGTTCTTC
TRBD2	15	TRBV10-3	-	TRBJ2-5	CAISESKGGGETQYF	TGTGCCATCAGTGAGTCGAAGGGCGGGGGAGAGACCCAGTACTTC
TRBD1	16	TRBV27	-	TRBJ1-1	CASSPLQGLGNTEAFF	TGTGCCAGCAGCCCCCTACAGGGGCTTGGGAACACTGAAGCTTTCTTT
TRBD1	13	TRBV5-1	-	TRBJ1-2	CASETGGGRGYTF	TGCGCCAGCGAAACAGGGGGCGGGCGCGGCTACACCTTC
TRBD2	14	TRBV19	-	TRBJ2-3	CASSISGGLGTQYF	TGTGCCAGTAGTATCTCCGGGGGACTAGGTACGCAGTATTTT
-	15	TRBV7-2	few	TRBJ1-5	CASSLDGGESQPQHF	TGTGCCAGCAGCTTAGACGGAGGGGAGAGTCAGCCCCAGCATTTT
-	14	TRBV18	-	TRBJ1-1	CASSPRQVNTEAFF	TGTGCCAGCTCACCGCGGCAGGTTAACACTGAAGCTTTCTTT
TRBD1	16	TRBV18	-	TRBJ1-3	CASSPGTGKTGNTIYF	TGTGCCAGCTCACCCGGGACAGGAAAGACGGGAAACACCATATATTTT
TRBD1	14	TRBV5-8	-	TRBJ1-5	CASSLVTGNPPQHF	TGTGCCAGCAGCTTGGTGACAGGGAATCCGCCCCAGCATTTT
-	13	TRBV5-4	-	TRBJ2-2	CASGAEGSGELFF	TGTGCCAGCGGCGCTGAGGGGAGCGGGGAGCTGTTTTTT
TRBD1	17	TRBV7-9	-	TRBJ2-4	CASSLYRGAVAKNIQYF	TGTGCCAGCAGTTTATACAGGGGTGCAGTGGCCAAAAACATTCAGTACTTC
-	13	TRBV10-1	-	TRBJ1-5	CASSTWGNQPQHF	TGCGCCAGCAGTACCTGGGGGAATCAGCCCCAGCATTTT
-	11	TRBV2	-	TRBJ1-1	CASTGNTEAFF	TGTGCCAGTACGGGTAACACTGAAGCTTTCTTT
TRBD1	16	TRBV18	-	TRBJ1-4	CASSPPRGQPNEKLFF	TGTGCCAGCTCACCACCGAGGGGGCAGCCTAATGAAAAACTGTTTTTT
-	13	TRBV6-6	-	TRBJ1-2	CASSLPGGGGYTF	TGTGCCAGCAGCCTCCCCGGAGGGGGTGGCTACACCTTC
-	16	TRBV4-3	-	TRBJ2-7	CASSQEGVTEAYEQYF	TGCGCCAGCAGCCAAGAAGGGGTGACAGAGGCCTACGAGCAGTACTTC
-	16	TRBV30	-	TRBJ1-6	CAWSVLALSRNSPLHF	TGTGCCTGGAGTGTACTGGCCCTTTCTAGGAATTCACCCCTCCACTTT